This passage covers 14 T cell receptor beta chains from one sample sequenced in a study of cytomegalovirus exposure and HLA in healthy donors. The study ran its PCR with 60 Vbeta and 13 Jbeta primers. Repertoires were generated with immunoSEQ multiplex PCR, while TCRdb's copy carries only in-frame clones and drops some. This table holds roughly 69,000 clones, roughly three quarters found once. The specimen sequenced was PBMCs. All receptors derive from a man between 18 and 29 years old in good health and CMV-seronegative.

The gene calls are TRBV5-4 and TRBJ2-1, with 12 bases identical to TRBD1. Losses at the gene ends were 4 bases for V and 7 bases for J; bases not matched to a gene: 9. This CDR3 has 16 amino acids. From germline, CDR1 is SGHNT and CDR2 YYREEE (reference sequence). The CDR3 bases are TGTGCCAGCAGCCCCCCGGGACAGGGGGCGGTTAATGAGCAGTTCTTC. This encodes CASSPPGQGAVNEQFF.

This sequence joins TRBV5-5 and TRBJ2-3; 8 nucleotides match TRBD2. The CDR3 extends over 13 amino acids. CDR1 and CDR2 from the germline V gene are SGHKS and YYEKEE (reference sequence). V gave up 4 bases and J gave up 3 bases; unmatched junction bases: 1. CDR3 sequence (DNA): TGTGCCAGCAGCCCGGGGGGGACAGATACGCAGTATTTT. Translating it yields CASSPGGTDTQYF.

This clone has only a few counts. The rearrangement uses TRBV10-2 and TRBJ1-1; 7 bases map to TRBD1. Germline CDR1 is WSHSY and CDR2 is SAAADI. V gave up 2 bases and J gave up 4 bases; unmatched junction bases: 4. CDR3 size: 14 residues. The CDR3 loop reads CASSETRGSTEAFF. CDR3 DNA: TGCGCCAGCAGTGAGACCAGGGGGAGCACTGAAGCTTTCTTT.

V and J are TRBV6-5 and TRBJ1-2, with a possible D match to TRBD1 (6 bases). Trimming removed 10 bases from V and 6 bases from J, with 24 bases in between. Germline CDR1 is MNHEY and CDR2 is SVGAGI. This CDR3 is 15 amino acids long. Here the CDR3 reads CATTTGHSSVHGYTF. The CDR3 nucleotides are TGTGCCACCACCACGGGACACTCTTCTGTGCATGGCTACACCTTC.

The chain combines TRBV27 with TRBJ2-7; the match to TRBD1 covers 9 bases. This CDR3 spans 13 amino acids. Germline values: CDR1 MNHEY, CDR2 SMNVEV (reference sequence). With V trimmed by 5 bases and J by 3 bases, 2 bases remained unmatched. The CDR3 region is CASSTGGIYEQYF. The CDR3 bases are TGTGCCAGCAGTACAGGGGGCATCTACGAGCAGTACTTC.

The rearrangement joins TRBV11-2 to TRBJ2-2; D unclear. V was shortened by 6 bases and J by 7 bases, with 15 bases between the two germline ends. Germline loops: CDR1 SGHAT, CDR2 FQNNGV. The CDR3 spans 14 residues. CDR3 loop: CASRPATLLGELFF. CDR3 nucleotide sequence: TGTGCCAGCAGACCCGCTACTCTTCTCGGGGAGCTGTTTTTT.

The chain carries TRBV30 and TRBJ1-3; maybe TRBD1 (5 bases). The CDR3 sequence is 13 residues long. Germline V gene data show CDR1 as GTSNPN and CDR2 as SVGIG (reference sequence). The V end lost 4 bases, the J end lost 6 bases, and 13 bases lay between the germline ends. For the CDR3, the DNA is TGTGCCTGGAATCCCGCAGGGCCAAACACCATATATTTT. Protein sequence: CAWNPAGPNTIYF.

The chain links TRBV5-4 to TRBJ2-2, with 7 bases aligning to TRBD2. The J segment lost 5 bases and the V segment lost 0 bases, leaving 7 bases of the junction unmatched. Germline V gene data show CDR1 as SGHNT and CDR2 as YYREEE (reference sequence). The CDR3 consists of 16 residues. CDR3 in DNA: TGTGCCAGCAGCTTGGGTGGAGCGGGGTTAACCGGGGAGCTGTTTTTT. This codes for CASSLGGAGLTGELFF.

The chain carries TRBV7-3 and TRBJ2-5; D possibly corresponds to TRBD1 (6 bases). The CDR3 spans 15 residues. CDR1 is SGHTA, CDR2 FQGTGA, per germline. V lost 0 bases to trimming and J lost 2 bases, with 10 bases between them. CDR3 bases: TGTGCCAGCAGCTTAACGCGTACAGGGCAAGAGACCCAGTACTTC. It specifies CASSLTRTGQETQYF.

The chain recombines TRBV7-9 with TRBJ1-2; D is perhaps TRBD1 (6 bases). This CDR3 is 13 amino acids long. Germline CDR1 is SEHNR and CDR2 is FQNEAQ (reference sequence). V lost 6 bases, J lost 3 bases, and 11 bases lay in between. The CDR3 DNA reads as TGTGCCAGCAGGTTGGACAGTTACTATGGCTACACCTTC. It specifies CASRLDSYYGYTF.

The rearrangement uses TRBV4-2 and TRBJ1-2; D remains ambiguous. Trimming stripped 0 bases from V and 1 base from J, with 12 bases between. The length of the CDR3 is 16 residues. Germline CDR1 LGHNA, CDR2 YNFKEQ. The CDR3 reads CASSQDPSTVNYGYTF. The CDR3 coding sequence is TGTGCCAGCAGCCAAGATCCCTCCACGGTTAACTATGGCTACACCTTC.

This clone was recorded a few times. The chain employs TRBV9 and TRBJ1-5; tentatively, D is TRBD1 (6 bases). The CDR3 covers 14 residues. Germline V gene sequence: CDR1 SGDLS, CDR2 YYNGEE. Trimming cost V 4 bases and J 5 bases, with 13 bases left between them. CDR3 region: CASSTEGGDQPQHF. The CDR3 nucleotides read TGTGCCAGCAGCACAGAGGGGGGGGATCAGCCCCAGCATTTT.

The CDR3 region has the DNA TGTGCCAGCAGCTTCGACAGGGGGTATCGTAATCAGCCCCAGCATTTT. Its protein is CASSFDRGYRNQPQHF. The chain carries TRBV7-2 and TRBJ1-5; 9 positions match TRBD1. The CDR3 has 16 residues. Germline CDR1 and CDR2: SGHTA and FQGNSA. Losses at the gene ends were 3 bases for V and 4 bases for J; bases not matched to a gene: 7.

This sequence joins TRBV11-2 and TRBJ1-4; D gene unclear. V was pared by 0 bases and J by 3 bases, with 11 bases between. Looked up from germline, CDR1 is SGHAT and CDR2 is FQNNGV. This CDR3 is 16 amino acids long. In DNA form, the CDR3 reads TGTGCCAGCAGCTTAGAGAGGGATTGGTCTAATGAAAAACTGTTTTTT. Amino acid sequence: CASSLERDWSNEKLFF.